These 14 T cell receptor beta chains came from one sample sequenced in a study of cytomegalovirus exposure and HLA in healthy donors. Primers included in the PCR were 60 Vbeta and 13 Jbeta primers. TCRdb's copy holds only in-frame clones and misses some; the assay was immunoSEQ multiplex PCR. This sample carries roughly 140,000 clones, 80% to 90% of them seen once, and the ten largest clones take roughly 2.4%. Sample: PBMCs. All receptors come from a woman younger than 35 in good health and CMV-seronegative.

The chain combines TRBV9 with TRBJ2-3, with 7 bases lining up with TRBD2. Germline V gene lookup returns CDR1 SGDLS and CDR2 YYNGEE. The trim removed 0 bases at V and 5 bases at J, leaving 6 bases unmatched. The CDR3 runs 15 residues. CDR3 loop: CASSVDQREGDTQYF. As DNA, the CDR3 is TGTGCCAGCAGCGTAGATCAGCGGGAAGGAGATACGCAGTATTTT.

This clone came up a few times. The chain recombines TRBV5-1 with TRBJ2-7; possible D gene TRBD1, 5 bases. Germline V gives CDR1 SGHRS, CDR2 YFSETQ. Trimming removed 4 bases from V and 2 bases from J, with 13 bases in between. The CDR3 runs 14 residues. DNA for the CDR3: TGCGCCAGCAGCCCTCGGCAGGGTGCCTACGAGCAGTACTTC. Translation gives CASSPRQGAYEQYF.

J is TRBJ2-3 and V is TRBV27; tentative D call: TRBD1 (6 bases). There are 15 residues in the CDR3. V was trimmed by 1 base and J by 1 base, leaving 9 bases between them. Germline-derived CDR1 and CDR2 are MNHEY and SMNVEV (reference sequence). CDR3 bases: TGTGCCAGCAGTTTATTTGGGGGCGGCACAGATACGCAGTATTTT. It yields the protein CASSLFGGGTDTQYF.

This chain uses TRBV19 with TRBJ2-5; tentatively, D is TRBD2 (5 bases). Trimming shortened V by 4 bases and J by 7 bases, and 19 bases separated the two germline ends. The CDR3 covers 15 residues. Germline CDR1 and CDR2: LNHDA and SQIVND (reference sequence). The DNA for the CDR3 is TGTGCCAGTAGTAATCAAGGTAGCGCGGTGGCGACCCAGTACTTC. It yields the protein CASSNQGSAVATQYF.

The chain is built from TRBV10-3 and TRBJ2-1, with 14 bases lining up with TRBD2. Germline V lookup: CDR1 ENHRY, CDR2 SYGVKD. CDR3 length: 16 residues. Trimming removed 7 bases from V and 12 bases from J; junction bases left unmatched: 14. The CDR3 DNA follows: TGTGCCATCACACAAACTCCGGGACTAGCGGGAGAGGGGCAGTTCTTC. It codes for CAITQTPGLAGEGQFF.

The CDR3 here is CASRAQGAPEAFF. The CDR3 bases are TGTGCCAGCAGGGCCCAGGGCGCTCCTGAAGCTTTCTTT. J is TRBJ1-1 and V is TRBV28; tentative D call: TRBD1 (5 bases). V lost 6 bases, J lost 6 bases, and 14 bases lay in between. Looked up from germline, CDR1 is MDHEN and CDR2 is SYDVKM. The CDR3 consists of 13 residues.

This chain links TRBV5-1 with TRBJ2-7, with 15 bases matching TRBD2. Germline V gene sequence: CDR1 SGHRS, CDR2 YFSETQ. Trimming took 4 bases from V and 2 from J; bases not matched to a gene: 7. The CDR3 extends over 17 amino acids. The CDR3 DNA reads as TGCGCCAGCAGCCCGAGCGGACTAGCGGGAGGGCCCTACGAGCAGTACTTC. Encoded protein: CASSPSGLAGGPYEQYF.

The gene calls are TRBV10-3 and TRBJ2-7; tentatively, D is TRBD1 (5 bases). V was trimmed by 6 bases and J by 2 bases, leaving 11 bases between them. There are 13 residues in the CDR3. Looked up from germline, CDR1 is ENHRY and CDR2 is SYGVKD. CDR3 sequence reads: CAISAGHAYEQYF. In DNA, the CDR3 is TGTGCCATCAGCGCAGGGCATGCCTACGAGCAGTACTTC.

The rearrangement uses TRBV2 and TRBJ2-2; tentatively, D is TRBD2 (6 bases). Trimming stripped 0 bases from V and 6 bases from J, with 11 bases between. This CDR3 contains 15 residues. Germline values: CDR1 SNHLY, CDR2 FYNNEI. CDR3 protein: CASSEATAGPGELFF. CDR3 DNA: TGTGCCAGCAGTGAAGCGACGGCGGGGCCCGGGGAGCTGTTTTTT.

The chain recombines TRBV4-3 with TRBJ2-3; 13 nucleotides line up with TRBD2. The CDR3 loop spans 18 amino acids. The V and J ends lost 0 bases and 2 bases, in that order; junction bases with no gene match: 5. From germline, CDR1 is LGHNA and CDR2 YSLEER. CDR3 sequence: CASSQDRGTSGVTDTQYF. CDR3 in DNA: TGCGCCAGCAGCCAAGATCGGGGGACTAGCGGGGTCACAGATACGCAGTATTTT.

The chain employs TRBV7-9 and TRBJ1-2; 10 bases map to TRBD1. From germline, CDR1 is SEHNR and CDR2 FQNEAQ (reference sequence). V was clipped by 5 bases and J by 5 bases; unmatched bases: 5. This CDR3 has 14 residues. CDR3 bases: TGTGCCAGCAGCCCAGGACAGGGGGGGTATGGCTACACCTTC. Translation: CASSPGQGGYGYTF.

A single count supports this clone. The chain is built from TRBV28 and TRBJ2-6; D call uncertain. Germline assignment: CDR1 MDHEN and CDR2 SYDVKM. The V end was cut by 2 bases, the J end by 1 base, with 9 bases between. The CDR3 loop spans 16 amino acids. The chain's CDR3 is CASSLGHLSGANVLTF. The DNA of the CDR3 is TGTGCCAGCAGTTTAGGGCACCTGTCTGGGGCCAACGTCCTGACTTTC.

This chain links TRBV30 with TRBJ2-4; D is ambiguous. CDR3 size: 13 residues. The V and J ends lost 2 bases and 3 bases respectively, with 8 bases between them. The V gene's germline CDR1 is GTSNPN and CDR2 SVGIG (reference sequence). CDR3 DNA sequence: TGTGCCTGGAGTCATAGTTTCAAAAACATTCAGTACTTC. This translates into CAWSHSFKNIQYF.

The chain couples TRBV28 to TRBJ2-7, with 8 nucleotides matching TRBD1. V lost 5 bases and J lost 2; bases outside the gene matches: 5. The germline CDR1 and CDR2 sequences are MDHEN and SYDVKM. This CDR3 is 14 amino acids long. CDR3 sequence (DNA): TGTGCCAGCAGTACGCCGGACAGGGCCTACGAGCAGTACTTC. It encodes CASSTPDRAYEQYF.